The rows below give T cell receptor beta chains drawn from one sample of a study of cytomegalovirus exposure and HLA in healthy donors. Using immunoSEQ multiplex PCR, the repertoire was profiled, and TCRdb retains in-frame clones only, with some absent. The data hold approximately 150,000 clones, with around 80% observed a single time. Sequencing used PBMCs. All receptors come from a man aged 40-55 years in good health and CMV-seronegative. The conserved cysteine and the conserved F or W are not part of the CDR3 here. The size entry is marked missing in some rows and otherwise reads once, few, many or a size class.

clone_size	v_call	j_call	cdr3_aa
-	TRBV10-2	TRBJ2-7	ATGTGGYEQY
-	TRBV7-2	TRBJ1-2	ASSGDGSNYGYT
-	TRBV5-4	TRBJ1-4	ASSLGGANEKLF
-	TRBV6-5	TRBJ1-2	ASSYLGTGYGYT
-	TRBV9	TRBJ1-5	ASGGGASNQPQH
-	TRBV28	TRBJ2-7	ASSLTRGLGY
-	TRBV7-2	TRBJ2-4	ASSLGVSGGAVDIQY
-	TRBV9	TRBJ1-1	ASSVATSTEAF
-	TRBV25-1	TRBJ1-2	ASSEPGQLYGYT
-	TRBV7-9	TRBJ2-3	ASSSLTDTQY
-	TRBV7-2	TRBJ1-4	ASSAGPSGTGSSEKLF
-	TRBV7-2	TRBJ2-5	ASSLGGLPGETQY
-	TRBV10-1	TRBJ2-5	ASSESLAWGPKETQY
once	TRBV5-4	TRBJ2-7	ASSLGPGASYEQY
-	TRBV6-5	TRBJ2-6	ASSYKRSGANVLT
once	TRBV4-1	TRBJ2-2	ASSLTPGGASDTGELF
-	TRBV6-1	TRBJ1-3	ASSELQGARGNTIY